Shown below are 6 T cell receptor beta chains from a single sample sequenced in a study of blood T cell repertoires in COVID-19. Produced via immunoSEQ multiplex PCR; TCRdb's table is partial and in-frame only. The sample holds some 100,000 clones, 80% seen once. Sequencing was carried out using peripheral blood. The source of these receptors is a woman aged 65 to 85 with acute or convalescent COVID-19.

The J gene is TRBJ2-5, the V gene TRBV18; D ambiguous. Germline loops: CDR1 KGHSH, CDR2 LQKENI. The length of the CDR3 is 13 residues. The V end was cut by 6 bases, the J end by 5 bases, with 13 bases between. As DNA, the CDR3 is TGTGCCAGCTCCTCGAGCGTGGTCGAGACCCAGTACTTC. Its translation is CASSSSVVETQYF.

The DNA of the CDR3 is TGTGCCAGCAGTTTACCCCAATCTACCTACGAGCAGTACGTC. Protein: CASSLPQSTYEQYV. The V gene is TRBV28, the J gene TRBJ2-7; unclear D gene. Trimming pared 2 bases from V and 2 bases from J, leaving 10 bases between. CDR3 length: 14 residues. In germline, CDR1 is MDHEN, CDR2 SYDVKM.

The chain recombines TRBV7-3 with TRBJ2-3, with 13 bases fitting TRBD2. The CDR3 loop spans 15 amino acids. V shed 4 bases and J 4 bases; nucleotides not matched to a gene: 2. The germline V gene has CDR1 SGHTA and CDR2 FQGTGA. The CDR3 coding sequence is TGTGCCAGCAGCTCAACTAGCGGGGGGGCAGATACGCAGTATTTT. It encodes CASSSTSGGADTQYF. Using reference TRBV7-3 and TRBJ2-3 for the parts outside the CDR3, the full variable domain is GAGVSQTPSNKVTEKGKYVELRCDPISGHTALYWYRQSLGQGPEFLIYFQGTGAADDSGLPNDRFFAVRPEGSVSTLKIQRTERGDSAVYLCASSSTSGGADTQYFGPGTRLTVL.

The V and J genes are TRBV19 and TRBJ1-2; no definite D call. The V gene's germline CDR1 is LNHDA and CDR2 SQIVND (reference sequence). The CDR3 sequence is 13 residues long. V lost 3 bases and J lost 0, with 5 bases in between. DNA for the CDR3: TGTGCCAGTAGTATTTCGGCTAACTATGGCTACACCTTC. Translation gives CASSISANYGYTF.

In this sample, this clone turned up once. The chain is built from TRBV6-2 or TRBV6-3 and TRBJ2-7; 11 nucleotides align to TRBD2. The CDR3 has 14 residues. Germline V gene sequence: CDR1 MNHEY, CDR2 SVGEGT. V was pared by 6 bases and J by 2 bases, with 3 bases of the junction left unmatched. The CDR3, as DNA: TGTGCCAGCAGCATAGCGGGGGGGACCTACGAGCAGTACTTC. This gives the protein CASSIAGGTYEQYF.

The CDR3 DNA sequence: TGTGCCAGCAGCCAAACCGGGGGACAGGGGGCTGGCTACACCTTC. Protein: CASSQTGGQGAGYTF. The rearrangement joins TRBV14 to TRBJ1-2, with TRBD1 matching 12 bases. The CDR3 sequence is 15 residues long. Trimming took 2 bases from V and 7 from J; bases not matched to a gene: 5. Germline CDR1 SGHDN, CDR2 FVKESK. Based on the CDR3 plus reference TRBV14 and TRBJ1-2, the full variable domain is EAGVTQFPSHSVIEKGQTVTLRCDPISGHDNLYWYRRVMGKEIKFLLHFVKESKQDESGMPNNRFLAERTGGTYSTLKVQPAELEDSGVYFCASSQTGGQGAGYTFGSGTRLTVV.